This T cell receptor beta chain was captured by sequencing in a study of blood T cell repertoires in COVID-19 (dated by TCRdb to about 2020). Turning to the overall study: Samples from collaborators originated in the United States, Italy and Spain and spanned both the acute and convalescent phases of COVID-19. The material from the prospective study consisted of cDNA or gDNA derived from T cells, B-cell-depleted T cells, or PBMCs. Subjects who had been exposed to COVID-19, were actively infected with it, or had recovered from it provided the deeply sampled blood TCRbeta repertoires that made up the dataset. The repertoires were made available in a free public database intended to serve as a resource for research on the immune response to SARS-CoV-2. The samples were drawn from two sources: the first 160 participants of the ongoing ImmuneRACE study, and approximately 1,300 subjects contributed by 6 global collaborators. A de-identified subject ID, COVID-19 status, age in years and sex were almost always included in the sample metadata. Where available, HLA class I and class II types were taken from metadata supplied by the sample provider and were not determined by assay-based typing.

V ends up 3 bases short and J 4 bases short, with an unmatched junction base count of 2. The CDR1 and CDR2 encoded by the germline V gene are SNHLY and FYNNEI. Taken from cysteine to phenylalanine, the CDR3 has 14 residues. Only the CDR3 region is kept as DNA, spanning 42 bases read in frame from base 1. Enrolling through a virtual design, the prospective study's participants ranged in age from about 18 to 89 years and lived across about two dozen United States geographic areas. Cohort assignment in the prospective study relied on participant-reported clinical history from a screening survey and a study questionnaire. Exposed participants had been in contact, within 2 weeks of entering the study, with a person who had a PCR-confirmed or clinician-diagnosed case of COVID-19. In the prospective study, whole blood, serum and a nasopharyngeal or oropharyngeal swab were collected from each participant by mobile phlebotomists. Additional blood draws and questionnaires over an approximately two-month period could optionally be provided by prospective study participants. Before DNA extraction, blood samples from the prospective study were shipped at room temperature or frozen.

TCRbeta CDR3 regions were amplified from genomic DNA by means of the immunoSEQ Assay, a bias-controlled multiplex PCR. In the original analysis: The number of nucleated cells in each sample was estimated by amplification of reference gene primers within the assay. Sequence reads were collapsed and filtered to measure the absolute abundance of every unique TCRbeta CDR3 rearrangement. For each sample, productive Simpson clonality was calculated as the square root of Simpson's diversity index over productive rearrangements. TCRdb re-hosts the immuneACCESS table, in-frame sequences only. Its copies lack some clones; in the studies checked, an unresolved V gene accounts for under half of them, and the cause for the rest is not known. The D gene and trimming were derived from the DNA, and the V and J assignments and clone size from that table. The sample records a few hundred thousand clones, about 90% of which are singletons. The ten top clones hold under 3% of the sample.

Study-wide findings and limitations: How much clinical and demographic metadata was included differed by source and by participant, and the metadata was provided uncurated.

With regard to this clone: The antigen this receptor binds is unknown. The input lacks base qualities; no much larger clone sits a single base away.

Source material: PBMCs or T cells enriched from blood (not recorded which). The source is a woman in her fifties or sixties who had been exposed to COVID-19. The chain is assembled from TRBV2 and TRBJ1-1; 10 central bases correspond to TRBD1. The DNA sequence is TGTGCCAGCAGTGATGACAGGGGGCCCACTGAAGCTTTCTTT. It translates as CASSDDRGPTEAFF.